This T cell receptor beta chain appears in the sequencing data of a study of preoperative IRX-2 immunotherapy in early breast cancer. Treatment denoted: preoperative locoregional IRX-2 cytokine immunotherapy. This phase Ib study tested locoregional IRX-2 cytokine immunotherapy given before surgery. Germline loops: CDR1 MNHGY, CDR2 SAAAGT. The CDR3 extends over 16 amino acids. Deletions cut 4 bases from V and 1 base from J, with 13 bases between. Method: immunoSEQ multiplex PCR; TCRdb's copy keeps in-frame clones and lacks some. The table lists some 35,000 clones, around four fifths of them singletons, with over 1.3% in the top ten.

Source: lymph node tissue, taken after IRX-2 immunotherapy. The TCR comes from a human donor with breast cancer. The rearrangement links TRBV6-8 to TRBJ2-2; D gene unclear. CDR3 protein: CASSSDRFQNTGELFF. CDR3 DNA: TGTGCCAGCAGTTCCGACCGTTTCCAGAACACCGGGGAGCTGTTTTTT.